This T cell receptor (beta chain) comes out of a study of cytomegalovirus exposure and HLA in healthy donors (dated 2017 in TCRdb). Regarding the research as a whole: In an earlier analysis of under 600 of the donors, 276 Gb of sequence data and 90 million to 120 million unique TCR beta sequences from about 190 million T cells were reported. An early release covering some 640 HLA-typed donors comprised approximately 300 gigabases of sequencing data and some 79 million unique TCR sequences. The genetic ancestry cluster associated with self-reported Caucasian donors included over 80% of the 398 genotyped donors. The aim of the study was to test whether cataloging public T cell receptors could identify signatures of past pathogen exposure. The study used immunosequencing to profile the T cell repertoires of approximately 630 subjects and linked those repertoires to cytomegalovirus serostatus. In addition to the first cohort of about 650 subjects, a separate validation cohort of under 150 different subjects was used. High-throughput TCR immunosequencing, statistical association of individual TCRs with disease status, and machine learning were combined to predict cytomegalovirus infection status. A later analysis re-examined previously published TCR beta repertoires from about 670 donors and added high-resolution HLA genotyping to investigate patterns of TCR occurrence. Rather than using new phenotypic data, the later analysis identified candidate immune exposures from TCR beta sequences and from how often those sequences occurred across donors. In an earlier analysis of around 540 of the donors, high-throughput TCR beta sequencing was used to judge whether each TCR beta V gene segment behaved as functional or pseudogenic. Donor age, sex, ethnicity and CMV serostatus were collected together with the repertoire data. In a later genetic analysis, genome-wide SNP genotypes for about 65% of the roughly 700 donors were used, and that subset was treated as a discovery cohort. Every repertoire in the discovery cohort had been generated on one and the same sequencing platform. Class I and class II HLA loci were covered by the typing at four-digit resolution. The number of donors typed differed by locus, with roughly 620-630 for A, B, C, DRB1 and DQB1, around 500 for DQA1, 606 for DPA1, and some 450 for DPB1. Because of strong linkage in the cohort, roughly five DR-DQ haplotypes were treated as single units for association and clustering. Across under 500 genotyped donors of the cohort, an average of about 200,000 unique TCR beta nucleotide sequences per donor were sequenced, and about a sixth of those sequences were non-productive. Broader findings and caveats from the paper: Because some donors lacked HLA typing at each locus, the association tests relied only on the typed subset. A later analysis found that HLA-associated TCR beta chains were more clonally expanded and had lower generation probabilities than equally common non-associated chains. Most TCR sequences were observed very rarely across donors, whereas some public TCRs were present in many individuals. The classifier was reported to diagnose cytomegalovirus status with high specificity and sensitivity in both the original cohort and the validation cohort. Immune exposure information for the cohort was limited to CMV serostatus. The study gave a list of under 200 TCR beta chains associated with cytomegalovirus. V-gene and J-gene trimming of TCR beta chains was associated with a missense DCLRE1C variant in a later genetic analysis, and the association was replicated in an independent cohort. Three of the identified cytomegalovirus-associated TCR beta chains were confirmed in vitro to be specific for cytomegalovirus antigens. A later genetic analysis reported fewer N-insertions in productive TCRs among donors in an Asian-associated ancestry cluster than the roughly 620-donor mean. Linkage disequilibrium might explain the correlated functional status among segregating V segments, but an unknown experimental factor could not be ruled out. In a later analysis, several top co-occurrence clusters were reported to appear linked to parvovirus B19, influenza, CMV and Epstein-Barr virus. In a later analysis, most CMV-associated TCR beta chains were found to appear HLA-restricted, with HLA associations seemingly driven largely by CMV exposure. The sequencing pipeline was judged likely to have produced a cluster of highly shared sequence variants as a technical artifact. A further reported finding was that TCR beta sequences accurately predicted the HLA-A and HLA-B alleles for most subjects in the first cohort. Strong co-occurrence of HLA alleles, especially DR and DQ, made assigning TCR associations to individual alleles difficult. Because counts were too low, roughly 18 rarely observed V segments, including chromosome 9 orphons, were left out of the earlier analysis of approximately 500 of the donors. The 87-base-pair reads could not distinguish some IMGT-functional V segments, including TRBV6-2 and TRBV6-3, so those segments were excluded. A later analysis associated roughly 17,000 TCR beta sequences with specific HLA alleles at a false discovery rate of 0.05. Broadly in line with IMGT annotations, most TCR beta V segments showed up in productive rearrangements about 87% or about 30% of the time in an earlier analysis of some 590 of the donors. In a later analysis, the rate of TCR association differed among HLA loci, with DRB1 alleles having the most associated TCRs and HLA-C alleles having the fewest. According to the authors, the approach could potentially be generalized to other disease states and immunological phenotypes. Sequencing depth was assumed to be roughly uniform across donors in the presence/absence analyses, though that assumption may not hold. In this cohort, only TCR beta chains were sequenced, and detectable features were limited by the absence of alpha or paired-chain data.

About this clone: There is no known antigen for this receptor. Base qualities are not recorded, but no much larger clone differs from it by a single base.

In the germline V gene (reference sequence), CDR1 corresponds to SEHNR and CDR2 to FQNEAQ. From the cysteine through the phenylalanine, the CDR3 covers 17 amino acids. Just the 51-base CDR3 DNA is kept, in frame starting at base 1. V loses 5 bases at its end and J loses 0 bases; junction bases beyond the gene matches: 9. The method was the immunoSEQ multiplex PCR assay. A mixture of 60 forward primers for TCR Vbeta segments and 13 reverse primers for TCR Jbeta segments was used in the multiplex PCR. Amplification of the CDR3 region of rearranged TCR beta genes was performed with a multiplex PCR assay on genomic DNA. The Illumina HiSeq System was used to sequence the amplified TCR beta libraries as 87-base-pair reads. On the study's bioinformatics: In a later analysis, about 80 million unique TCR beta chains were counted across the roughly 610 repertoires, and roughly 9.9 million of these chains were shared by at least two donors. Raw reads were error-corrected and collapsed into unique sequences with a nearest-neighbor algorithm that merged closely related sequences to remove PCR and sequencing errors. CDR3 sequences were aligned to IMGT reference sequences to assign V, D and J gene segments. For a sequence to be retained, a match of at least six nucleotides was required to both a V gene segment and a J gene segment. Rearrangements were called productive when the CDR3 lacked stop codons and stayed in frame with V and J; all others were non-productive. CDR3 was defined according to IMGT convention as the region running from the second conserved V-encoded cysteine to the conserved J-encoded phenylalanine. The earlier analysis of some 600 of the donors excluded sequences that lacked an unambiguous match to a single V gene segment. An earlier analysis of several hundred of the donors called V segments functional above 56.7% productive rearrangements and segregating when the between-donor standard deviation exceeded 5%. To diagnose cytomegalovirus status from the catalog of TCR beta chain sequences, a statistical classification framework was built. V and J gene assignment, in a later analysis, came from comparing TCR nucleotide sequences with IMGT/GENE-DB human TR gene sequences. In a later analysis, CDR3 sequences and most-parsimonious VDJ recombination scenarios were assigned using the TCRdist pipeline. In a later analysis, each TCR beta chain was defined by its CDR3 amino acid sequence together with its V-gene family, and reads without a unique V-gene family were excluded. A later analysis removed 592 highly shared, low-generation-probability nucleotide sequences to deal with suspected cross-contamination and a sequencing artifact. For each public chain, a later analysis derived a clonal expansion index from normalized ranks of inferred template counts within each repertoire. Generation probabilities in a later analysis came from a VDJ recombination model fitted to out-of-frame rearrangements, and those results were checked against IGoR. In a later analysis, TCR-TCR, TCR-HLA and TCR-CMV co-occurrence was scored with hypergeometric tests, and a repertoire-size bias correction was applied to TCR pairs. False discovery rates were estimated in a later analysis by permuting HLA or CMV assignments 20 times. In a later analysis, co-occurring TCRs were grouped using DBSCAN, and TCRdist sequence similarity was added for clustering within HLA-allele-positive subsets. Repertoires with fewer than 30,000 or more than 120,000 public chains, plus five repertoires with anomalous nucleotide sharing, were excluded from co-occurrence clustering. As stored in TCRdb, this immuneACCESS dataset retains in-frame rearrangements with V and J assigned. A fraction of the clones does not appear; measured against another copy, unresolved V genes explain less than half of the discrepancy, and the remainder lacks a known reason. That table gives V, J and clone size, and the DNA gave D and trimming. The sample data list approximately 170,000 clones, and around three quarters of these were observed just once. 2.3% of the sample is taken by the ten largest.

The cohort was made up of 500 to 800 healthy bone marrow donors. All cohort members were sampled while nominally healthy, although unrecorded immune exposures were likely present. The donor tested CMV seronegative, placing the donor among the 350 or so seronegative members of the cohort. A peripheral blood sample was collected from each donor, and TCR beta sequencing was performed on peripheral blood mononuclear cells. Genomic DNA was extracted from the blood cell samples with the Qiagen DNeasy Blood Extraction Kit. Specimen: PBMCs. Rearrangement joined TRBV7-9 to TRBJ2-1; 8 middle bases align to TRBD1. The sequence was obtained from a woman in her fifties or sixties in good health and CMV-seronegative. Read as DNA, the sequence is TGTGCCAGCAGCGCCGGGACAGGCCCGGCCTCCTACAATGAGCAGTTCTTC. It translates as CASSAGTGPASYNEQFF.